The source of this T cell receptor beta chain is a study of cytomegalovirus exposure and HLA in healthy donors. The PCR used 60 Vbeta and 13 Jbeta primers. Sequencing used immunoSEQ multiplex PCR; TCRdb keeps in-frame clones, though not all of them. This sample has 150,000 to 200,000 clones; 65% to 85% occur once, and the top ten carry 0.7% to 0.95%. Germline V gene lookup returns CDR1 MDHEN and CDR2 SYDVKM. This CDR3 is built from 15 residues. V lost 6 bases to trimming and J lost 0 bases, with 11 bases between them. The sequenced sample was PBMCs. The genes are TRBV28 and TRBJ2-2, with D possibly TRBD2 on 5 matching bases. The sequence was collected from a woman between 18 and 29 years old in good health and CMV-seronegative. CDR3 sequence: CASSRAVANTGELFF. The DNA for the CDR3 is TGTGCCAGCAGCCGAGCGGTGGCGAACACCGGGGAGCTGTTTTTT.